This record covers a single T cell receptor (beta chain). Its antigen is as yet unknown. These data come from a study of cytomegalovirus exposure and HLA in healthy donors. CDR3 size: 15 residues. Looked up from germline, CDR1 is GTSNPN and CDR2 is SVGIG (reference sequence). V lost 0 bases to trimming and J lost 1 base, with 11 bases between them. Amplification used 60 Vbeta primers and 13 Jbeta primers. Sequencing was performed with immunoSEQ multiplex PCR; in TCRdb, only in-frame clones are kept and a portion is missing. The profile shows under 200,000 clones, 65% to 80% of them singletons. Sampled while nominally healthy, donors likely had unrecorded immune exposures. Overall study findings and caveats: High specificity and sensitivity for cytomegalovirus status were reported for the classifier.

Sequencing input: PBMCs. This chain uses TRBV30 with TRBJ2-3, with TRBD2 as a possible D gene (5 bases). The receptor comes from a man between 40 and 49 years old in good health and CMV-seronegative. The DNA for the CDR3 is TGTGCCTGGAGTGTACAGATTAGCGGCACAGATACGCAGTATTTT. It yields the protein CAWSVQISGTDTQYF.